The 32 T cell receptor beta chains reported below all come from one sample, sequenced in a study of blood T cells in healthy people across ages. It was with a sample-barcoded 5' primer and a J-beta primer mix that a second PCR of roughly 7 to 12 cycles was run. TCRdb reprocessed the 5' RACE reads via MiXCR and lists one record per CDR3 protein. The data show hundreds of thousands of distinct CDR3 sequences, around 21% seen once. The specimen was blood. Receptors were obtained from a man aged 65 to 79 in good health.

This sequence joins TRBV7-9 and TRBJ2-2; D is uncertain. This CDR3 has 14 residues. CDR1 and CDR2 (germline): SEHNR, FQNEAQ (reference sequence). Trimming left V 5 bases short and J 0 bases short, with 7 bases between. This CDR3 is CASSLRANTGELFF. The CDR3 nucleotides are TGTGCCAGCAGCCTAAGAGCGAACACCGGGGAGCTGTTTTTT. The variable domain in full, with the rest retrieved from reference TRBV7-9 and TRBJ2-2, is DTGVSQNPRHKITKRGQNVTFRCDPISEHNRLYWYRQTLGQGPEFLTYFQNEAQLEKSRLLSDRFSAERPKGSFSTLEIQRTEQGDSAMYLCASSLRANTGELFFGEGSRLTVL.

This clonotype was recorded a few times. This chain connects TRBV5-1 to TRBJ2-3; 10 nucleotides agree with TRBD2. From germline, CDR1 is SGHRS and CDR2 YFSETQ. V was clipped by 0 bases and J by 5 bases; unmatched bases: 3. The CDR3 totals 15 residues. CDR3 amino acids: CASSLVLAGGDTQYF. The CDR3 coding sequence is TGCGCCAGCAGCTTGGTGTTAGCGGGAGGAGATACGCAGTATTTT.

The chain joins TRBV6-2 or TRBV6-3 to TRBJ2-7; 11 bases align to TRBD2. From germline, CDR1 is MNHEY and CDR2 SVGEGT. J gave up 0 bases and V 2 bases, and 9 bases lay outside the gene matches. CDR3 length: 18 amino acids. CDR3 DNA sequence: TGTGCCAGCAGTTACGCGGCTAGCGGGAGGAGAAGCTCCTACGAGCAGTACTTC. This translates into CASSYAASGRRSSYEQYF.

V and J are TRBV11-2 and TRBJ2-3; D is undetermined. Germline loops: CDR1 SGHAT, CDR2 FQNNGV. This CDR3 contains 15 residues. V was pared by 0 bases and J by 2 bases, with 9 bases between. The CDR3 DNA reads as TGTGCCAGCAGCTTAGAGCCGCGATCCACAGATACGCAGTATTTT. It encodes CASSLEPRSTDTQYF.

The chain couples TRBV20-1 to TRBJ2-5; D ambiguous. V lost 3 bases and J lost 1, with 6 bases in between. This CDR3 is built from 12 residues. Germline values: CDR1 DFQATT, CDR2 SNEGSKA (reference sequence). The CDR3 DNA is TGCAGTGCTAGCCCAGGCCAAGAGACCCAGTACTTC. It yields the protein CSASPGQETQYF.

In nucleotides, the CDR3 is TGTGCCAGCAGCGGGCCGGGACAGGGAGTCAGGAACACTGAAGCTTTCTTT. Its protein product is CASSGPGQGVRNTEAFF. V usage is TRBV9 and J usage is TRBJ1-1; 9 positions match TRBD1. V shed 3 bases and J 1 base; nucleotides not matched to a gene: 10. The germline CDR1 and CDR2 sequences are SGDLS and YYNGEE. CDR3 length equals 17 residues.

The genes are TRBV27 and TRBJ2-3, with a possible D match to TRBD1 (6 bases). The CDR3 is made up of 14 amino acids. Trimming removed 5 bases at V and 6 bases at J, with 15 bases between. In germline, CDR1 is MNHEY, CDR2 SMNVEV (reference sequence). CDR3 protein: CASSAYNRADTQYF. DNA for the CDR3: TGTGCCAGCAGTGCATACAACAGGGCCGATACGCAGTATTTT.

The chain carries TRBV24-1 and TRBJ2-1; 13 nucleotides align to TRBD2. Trimming removed 2 bases from V and 7 bases from J; junction bases left unmatched: 13. The CDR3 sequence is 19 residues long. The germline gives CDR1 KGHDR, CDR2 SFDVKD. CDR3 sequence reads: CATSDYGGTSGRASNEQFF. CDR3 DNA sequence: TGTGCCACCAGTGATTACGGAGGAACTAGCGGGAGGGCCAGTAATGAGCAGTTCTTC.

The V call is TRBV2, the J call TRBJ2-1; D remains unclear. Deletions cut 2 bases from V and 7 bases from J, with 6 bases between. Germline CDR1 is SNHLY and CDR2 is FYNNEI. This CDR3 is 12 amino acids long. The DNA for the CDR3 is TGTGCCAGCAGTGAACTCTCTAATGAGCAGTTCTTC. The encoded protein is CASSELSNEQFF. Complete variable domain (other parts from reference TRBV2 and TRBJ2-1): EPEVTQTPSHQVTQMGQEVILRCVPISNHLYFYWYRQILGQKVEFLVSFYNNEISEKSEIFDDQFSVERPDGSNFTLKIRSTKLEDSAMYFCASSELSNEQFFGPGTRLTVL.

The chain is built from TRBV5-1 and TRBJ2-1; D gene uncertain. The DNA end is a closer match to TRBJ2-7, so the J assignment may be wrong. Germline V gene lookup returns CDR1 SGHRS and CDR2 YFSETQ. The CDR3 consists of 14 residues. The CDR3 coding sequence is TGCGCCAGCGGCCGAGGTGACGCCGCCTACGAGCAGTACTTC. It encodes CASGRGDAAYEQYF.

This clonotype was seen ten or more times. The rearrangement joins TRBV20-1 to TRBJ1-2, with 7 bases fitting TRBD1. The CDR3 contains 13 residues. Trimming at V came to 6 bases and at J to 4 bases, leaving 8 bases not matched to a gene. Per germline, CDR1 DFQATT and CDR2 SNEGSKA (reference sequence). The CDR3 sequence is CSALPGGGYGYTF. The CDR3 DNA reads TGCAGTGCATTACCAGGGGGAGGCTATGGCTACACCTTC.

The chain combines TRBV5-1 with TRBJ2-7; tentatively, D is TRBD1 (6 bases). Trimming cost V 0 bases and J 2 bases, with 12 bases left between them. The CDR3 has 15 amino acids. The germline V gene encodes CDR1 SGHRS and CDR2 YFSETQ. The CDR3 region has the DNA TGCGCCAGCAGCTTGGAAGAACAGGGAGCCTACGAGCAGTACTTC. Amino acids: CASSLEEQGAYEQYF.

This clonotype was seen only a few times. The chain employs TRBV6-6 and TRBJ2-1; D remains unclear. CDR3 size: 12 residues. CDR1 is MNHNY, CDR2 SVGAGI, per germline (reference sequence). V lost 5 bases and J lost 8, with 10 bases in between. Here the CDR3 reads CASSPVADEQFF. Written as DNA, the CDR3 is TGTGCCAGCAGTCCCGTAGCTGATGAGCAGTTCTTC.

This clonotype appeared a few times. The chain uses TRBV6-5 and TRBJ1-4; the match to TRBD1 covers 7 bases. Per germline, CDR1 MNHEY and CDR2 SVGAGI. The CDR3 sequence is 15 residues long. The V and J ends lost 5 bases and 5 bases, in that order; junction bases with no gene match: 8. In DNA form, the CDR3 reads TGTGCCAGCAGTCAAATCGGGACAGAGAATGAAAAACTGTTTTTT. Translation gives CASSQIGTENEKLFF.

The V gene is TRBV4-3, the J gene TRBJ2-3, with a possible D match to TRBD2 (7 bases). CDR3 length equals 15 residues. The germline V gene encodes CDR1 LGHNA and CDR2 YSLEER. The ends were cut back, 1 base at V and 4 bases at J, with 12 bases in the middle. CDR3 DNA: TGCGCCAGCAGCCAAGGCGAGGGGGGGGCAGATACGCAGTATTTT. Translated, it gives CASSQGEGGADTQYF.

The table lists this clonotype with a few counts. A clone one base away is much larger, so this may be a read error. The V and J genes are TRBV4-1 and TRBJ1-4, with D perhaps matching TRBD1 (6 bases). The length of the CDR3 is 17 residues. Between the trimmed V and J ends, which lost 1 base and 3 bases, there was a span of 15 bases. CDR1 is MGHRA, CDR2 YSYEKL, per germline. In DNA form, the CDR3 reads TGCGCCAGCAGCCAAGGGGACAAGGGGCTTTCTAATGAAAAACTGTTTTTT. As protein: CASSQGDKGLSNEKLFF.

This clonotype occurred many times. V gene TRBV25-1 combines with J gene TRBJ2-5; D possibly corresponds to TRBD2 (5 bases). The last part of the DNA fits TRBJ2-7 better; the J call may be wrong. This CDR3 is built from 11 residues. Germline CDR1 MGHDK, CDR2 SYGVNS. The chain's CDR3 is CASSVGVEQYF. DNA of the CDR3: TGTGCCAGCAGTGTCGGGGTCGAGCAGTACTTC.

This clonotype was observed a handful of times. The rearrangement uses TRBV3-1 and TRBJ2-7; unclear D gene. V was pared by 0 bases and J by 6 bases, with 6 bases between. The CDR3 length is 12 residues. Germline V CDR1 and CDR2: LGHDT, YNNKEL (reference sequence). The CDR3, as DNA: TGTGCCAGCAGCCAAGACTTCCCCGAGCAGTACTTC. It codes for CASSQDFPEQYF.

This clonotype occurred a few times. The chain couples TRBV20-1 to TRBJ2-5; no reliable D call. Between the trimmed V and J ends, which lost 3 bases and 0 bases, there was a span of 8 bases. CDR1 is DFQATT, CDR2 SNEGSKA, per germline (reference sequence). This CDR3 contains 13 residues. The CDR3 spells CSASMQYQETQYF. Here the CDR3 DNA reads TGCAGTGCTAGTATGCAGTACCAAGAGACCCAGTACTTC.

This clonotype has more than one count but fewer than ten. The V and J genes are TRBV12-3 or TRBV12-4 and TRBJ1-6; TRBD1 aligns across 8 bases. The CDR3 spans 15 residues. Trimming cost V 6 bases and J 6 bases; bases outside gene matches: 7. The DNA for the CDR3 is TGTGCCAGCAGATCGGGACAGGCACCTAATTCACCCCTCCACTTT. Residues: CASRSGQAPNSPLHF.

This clonotype has a handful of counts. V is TRBV27 and J is TRBJ2-5, with D unresolved. The end of the DNA fits TRBJ2-1 better, so the J call may be wrong. CDR1 MNHEY and CDR2 SMNVEV come from the germline V gene (reference sequence). CDR3 length: 14 residues. CDR3 coding DNA: TGTGCCAGCAGTTTATCTGTGGCCAACAATGAGCAGTTCTTC. It translates to CASSLSVANNEQFF.

At least ten counts were recorded for this clonotype. V and J are TRBV4-1 and TRBJ2-1; TRBD1 or TRBD2 may be the D gene (5 bases each). The CDR3 sequence is 16 residues long. Trimming took 4 bases from V and 2 from J, leaving 15 bases between them. Germline CDR1 is MGHRA and CDR2 is YSYEKL. The CDR3 loop reads CASSRNPGTAYNEQFF. The DNA of the CDR3 is TGCGCCAGCAGCCGGAACCCGGGGACCGCCTACAATGAGCAGTTCTTC.

V is TRBV20-1 and J is TRBJ2-7, with 10 positions matching TRBD2. After removal of 0 bases from V and 3 bases from J, the junction contained 5 bases not matched to a gene. The CDR3 runs 15 residues. Germline-derived CDR1 and CDR2 are DFQATT and SNEGSKA (reference sequence). The CDR3: CSARDQSSGSYEQYF. The CDR3 region has the DNA TGCAGTGCTAGAGACCAGTCTAGCGGGAGCTACGAGCAGTACTTC.

This clonotype was seen a handful of times. The chain uses TRBV3-1 and TRBJ2-2; D remains ambiguous. Deletions cut 2 bases from V and 8 bases from J, with 6 bases between. The germline CDR1 and CDR2 sequences are LGHDT and YNNKEL (reference sequence). This CDR3 contains 12 residues. DNA for the CDR3: TGTGCCAGCAGCCAATCGGAGGGGGAGCTGTTTTTT. Its protein is CASSQSEGELFF.

In its sample, this clonotype was seen a few times. This chain joins TRBV6-6 and TRBJ1-1; D is undetermined. Germline V gene data show CDR1 as MNHNY and CDR2 as SVGAGI (reference sequence). The CDR3 is 13 residues long. V lost 5 bases, J lost 6 bases, and 13 bases lay in between. CDR3 in amino acids: CASSRTPDPEAFF. In nucleotides, the CDR3 is TGTGCCAGCAGTAGAACCCCGGACCCTGAAGCTTTCTTT.

This clonotype showed up just a few times. CDR3 nucleotide sequence: TGCGCCAGCAGCCCCGGGACAGGTGACGATACCTATTATGGCTACACCTTC. Translation: CASSPGTGDDTYYGYTF. This chain uses TRBV4-1 with TRBJ1-2; 8 nucleotides align to TRBD1. The V and J ends lost 4 bases and 5 bases, in that order; junction bases with no gene match: 15. CDR1 MGHRA and CDR2 YSYEKL come from the germline V gene. CDR3 length equals 17 residues.

This clonotype was counted a few times. A much larger clonotype is one base distant, so this may be a read error. This chain joins TRBV19 and TRBJ2-7; D uncertain. This CDR3 is built from 14 residues. Germline V lookup: CDR1 LNHDA, CDR2 SQIVND (reference sequence). CDR3: CASLGLKSSYKQYF. For the CDR3, the DNA is TGTGCCAGTCTAGGTCTGAAGAGCTCCTACAAGCAGTACTTC. Supplemented by reference TRBV19 and TRBJ2-7, the full variable domain reads DGGITQSPKYLFRKEGQNVTLSCEQNLNHDAMYWYRQDPGQGLRLIYYSQIVNDFQKGDIAEGYSVSREKKESFPLTVTSAQKNPTAFYLCASLGLKSSYKQYFGPGTRLTVT.

This clonotype has a handful of counts. The gene calls are TRBV6-1 and TRBJ2-5, with 13 bases that match TRBD2. Germline CDR1 MNHNS, CDR2 SASEGT. The CDR3 totals 16 residues. V trimming: 7 bases; J trimming: 5 bases; junction bases outside the gene matches: 10. The DNA for the CDR3 is TGTGCCAGCAACGAAGGGACTAGCGGGGTCTACGAGACCCAGTACTTC. It specifies CASNEGTSGVYETQYF.

The CDR3 DNA follows: TGCGCCAGCAGCCTAGTACAGGGGGCTGGTGTAACCTCCTATGGCTACACCTTC. It codes for CASSLVQGAGVTSYGYTF. The gene calls are TRBV4-1 and TRBJ1-2, with 9 bases matching TRBD1. With V trimmed by 4 bases and J by 4 bases, 16 bases remained unmatched. The CDR3 length is 18 residues. Germline CDR1 is MGHRA and CDR2 is YSYEKL.

The chain employs TRBV6-4 and TRBJ2-7; 9 bases are a match to TRBD2. CDR1 and CDR2 (germline): MRHNA, SNTAGT. The ends lost 0 bases at V and 3 bases at J; junction bases unmatched: 15. The CDR3 length is 19 residues. The CDR3, as DNA: TGTGCCAGCAGTGACTCGAGGATTATTAGCGGGAGACCCCTCTACGAGCAGTACTTC. Its translation: CASSDSRIISGRPLYEQYF.

The V gene is TRBV28, the J gene TRBJ2-3; the match to TRBD2 covers 13 bases. CDR1 is MDHEN and CDR2 is SYDVKM in the germline V gene. Losses at the gene ends were 4 bases for V and 2 bases for J; bases not matched to a gene: 6. CDR3 length equals 17 residues. The CDR3 here is CASSSPGTSGDTDTQYF. Written as DNA, the CDR3 is TGTGCCAGCAGTTCTCCCGGGACTAGCGGGGACACAGATACGCAGTATTTT. The complete variable domain, with remaining parts taken from reference TRBV28 and TRBJ2-3, reads DVKVTQSSRYLVKRTGEKVFLECVQDMDHENMFWYRQDPGLGLRLIYFSYDVKMKEKGDIPEGYSVSREKKERFSLILESASTNQTSMYLCASSSPGTSGDTDTQYFGPGTRLTVL.

The rearrangement uses TRBV7-3 and TRBJ2-3; 9 nucleotides match TRBD2. The CDR3 covers 15 residues. The germline CDR1 and CDR2 sequences are SGHTA and FQGTGA. The junction had 7 bases not matched to a gene; V was cut back by 2 bases and J by 7 bases. The CDR3 is CASSLSGSSGNTQYF. The CDR3 coding sequence is TGTGCCAGCAGCTTATCAGGGTCTAGCGGGAATACGCAGTATTTT.